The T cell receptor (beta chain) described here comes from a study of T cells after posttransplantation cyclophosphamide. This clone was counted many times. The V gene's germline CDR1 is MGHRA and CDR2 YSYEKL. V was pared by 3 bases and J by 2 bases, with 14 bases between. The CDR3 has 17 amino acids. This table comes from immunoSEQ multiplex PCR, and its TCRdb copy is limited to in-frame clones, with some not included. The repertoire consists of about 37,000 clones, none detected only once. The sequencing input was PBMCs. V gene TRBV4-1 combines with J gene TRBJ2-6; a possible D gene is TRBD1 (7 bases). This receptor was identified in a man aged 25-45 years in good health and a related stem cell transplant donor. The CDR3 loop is CASSQPWRGPGANVLTF. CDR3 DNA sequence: TGCGCCAGCAGCCAGCCGTGGAGGGGGCCTGGGGCCAACGTCCTGACTTTC.